The table lists the clone carrying this T cell receptor beta chain with a few counts. Its antigen is not known. The data are from a study of T-cell memory formation after mild COVID-19. V gave up 1 base and J gave up 4 bases, with 8 bases separating them. Germline lookup yields CDR1 SGHAT and CDR2 FQNNGV. The CDR3 is 13 amino acids. One entry per CDR3 protein results from TCRdb running MiXCR on the 5' RACE reads. The sample comprises about 100,000 distinct CDR3 sequences, approximately 12% of which are singletons, and about 40% rests with the top ten. Study-level results: The study found contracting CD4+ clones mainly in CM and EM and contracting CD8+ clones in EMRA. For second-wave clones that peaked at day 37, SARS-CoV-2 specificity went unverified.

Sequencing was carried out using PBMCs or a T cell subset sorted from them (not recorded which). The chain combines TRBV11-2 with TRBJ2-7; no clear D. The sequence was collected from a man younger than 35 who had mild COVID-19 (a few samples of this study predate the infection). Cell type and time point are not known. For the CDR3, the DNA is TGTGCCAGCAGCTTAGGGGAAACTTACGAGCAGTACTTC. It codes for CASSLGETYEQYF.